Included here is one T cell receptor beta chain sequence, with context. What it binds is unknown. The CDR3 covers 13 residues. Germline V gene data show CDR1 as SEHNR and CDR2 as FQNEAQ (reference sequence). Trimming took 0 bases from V and 7 from J, leaving 10 bases between them. TCRdb processed the RACE reads anew with MiXCR; each CDR3 protein has one entry. The sample includes 340,000 or so distinct CDR3 sequences, roughly 6.9% seen only once; the top ten take about 8%. These data belong to a study of human T cells and chemical hapten exposure. On the study more broadly: Patch tests delivered 0.01% DPC to the upper back and were evaluated at 6 days.

Study outcomes and limitations: With DPC sensitization, TCRs exceeding 1 in 1000 frequency showed no change.

Specified time point: patch test 1, 2 weeks after DPC sensitization. As to treatment: therapeutic diphenylcyclopropenone sensitization with weekly scalp DPC. Sequencing started from total RNA isolated from unfractionated whole blood. Sequenced material: whole blood, taken in connection with sensitization to the hapten diphenylcyclopropenone (DPC). The chain joins TRBV7-9 to TRBJ2-7, with a weak D call TRBD1 (5 bases). The sequence came from a woman aged 18-30 years with alopecia areata. Some clones in this sample may be carry-over from other donors' samples. CDR3 coding DNA: TGTGCCAGCAGCTTAGCGCTGGGGCAAGAGCAGTACTTC. Translated: CASSLALGQEQYF.